A selection of T cell receptor beta chains follows, all from one sample in a study of early T cells in non-severe SARS-CoV-2 infection. A single record per CDR3 protein comes from TCRdb applying MiXCR to the 5' RACE reads. Here the sample spans under 70,000 distinct CDR3 sequences, about 5.6% being singletons. Sequenced material: whole blood. The origin of the receptors is an adult who was a healthcare worker with PCR-confirmed SARS-CoV-2 infection or an uninfected control (not recorded which). The CDR3 runs from the conserved cysteine through the conserved F or W. D genes are given only for firm matches. Clone size appears in some rows only: once, few, many, or a class for an expanded clone.

V: TRBV7-2
size: -
J: TRBJ2-7
length: 16
D: -
DNA: TGTGCCAGCAGCCAATTCTCCAGGGGACTACGGGGAGGGCAGTACTTC
CDR3: CASSQFSRGLRGGQYF

V: TRBV3-1
size: few
J: TRBJ2-5
length: 13
D: -
DNA: TGTGCCAGCCGGGCACAGCGGCCAGAGACCCAGTACTTC
CDR3: CASRAQRPETQYF

V: TRBV12-3/TRBV12-4
size: many
J: TRBJ2-4
length: 20
D: TRBD1
DNA: TGTGCCAGCAGTCGCACCGGGACAGGGTGGAGGGTTGGAGCCAAAAACATTCAGTACTTC
CDR3: CASSRTGTGWRVGAKNIQYF

V: TRBV29-1
size: many
J: TRBJ1-1
length: 18
D: -
DNA: TGCAGCGTCGCCTACTTCCCGACAGAAGGAAAGGGACACACTGAAGCTTTCTTT
CDR3: CSVAYFPTEGKGHTEAFF

V: TRBV3-1
size: -
J: TRBJ1-1
length: 13
D: -
DNA: TGTGCCAGCAACTACAGGGACAACACTGAAGCTTTCTTT
CDR3: CASNYRDNTEAFF

V: TRBV6-5
size: many
J: TRBJ2-2
length: 17
D: -
DNA: TGTGCCAGCACCAACGGGCTGGGACATTATATGTCCGGGGAGCTGTTTTTT
CDR3: CASTNGLGHYMSGELFF

V: TRBV20-1
size: few
J: TRBJ1-6
length: 15
D: -
DNA: TGCAGTGCTAGAGGCGGACCCCGTTCAAATTCACCCCTCCACTTT
CDR3: CSARGGPRSNSPLHF

V: TRBV7-3
size: few
J: TRBJ2-1
length: 15
D: -
DNA: TGTGCCAGCAGCCCTCAGGCGGGGACCTACAATGAGCAGTTCTTC
CDR3: CASSPQAGTYNEQFF

V: TRBV30
size: -
J: TRBJ1-2
length: 13
D: -
DNA: TGTGCCTGGAGTATGGAGGTAGGGTATGGCTACACCTTC
CDR3: CAWSMEVGYGYTF

V: TRBV6-2/TRBV6-3
size: many
J: TRBJ2-1
length: 13
D: -
DNA: TGTGCCAGCAGTTACATTGGTAACAATGAGCAGTTCTTC
CDR3: CASSYIGNNEQFF

V: TRBV6-1
size: -
J: TRBJ1-5
length: 15
D: TRBD1
DNA: TGTGCCAGCCTAAGTCGGACAGGCTTCAATCAGCCCCAGCATTTT
CDR3: CASLSRTGFNQPQHF

V: TRBV12-3/TRBV12-4
size: many
J: TRBJ2-3
length: 12
D: TRBD2
DNA: TGTGCCAGTGGGGGGACTAGGGATACGCAGTATTTT
CDR3: CASGGTRDTQYF

V: TRBV20-1
size: many
J: TRBJ1-5
length: 14
D: TRBD1
DNA: TGCAGTGCAGGAGGACAGGGGATTGGTCAGCCCCAGCATTTT
CDR3: CSAGGQGIGQPQHF

V: TRBV6-1
size: -
J: TRBJ2-7
length: 15
D: -
DNA: TGTGCCAGCAGTGAACGACAGGAAAGCTCCTACGAGCAGTACTTC
CDR3: CASSERQESSYEQYF

V: TRBV11-1
size: many
J: TRBJ2-2
length: 16
D: -
DNA: TGTGCCAGCAGCGGGGGCGGGACCATGAACACCGGGGAGCTGTTTTTT
CDR3: CASSGGGTMNTGELFF

V: TRBV3-1
size: few
J: TRBJ2-1
length: 16
D: TRBD2
DNA: TGTGCCAGCAGCCAAGGAGACCCGGGACTAGCAGATGAGCAGTTCTTC
CDR3: CASSQGDPGLADEQFF

V: TRBV29-1
size: -
J: TRBJ2-7
length: 14
D: -
DNA: TGCAGCGTTGAAATCTTCCCCTCAAGTAGGGAGCAGTACTTC
CDR3: CSVEIFPSSREQYF

V: TRBV6-5
size: medium-sized
J: TRBJ2-1
length: 13
D: TRBD2
DNA: TGTGCCAGCAGTCCCATTAGCGGGGGTGAGCAGTTCTTC
CDR3: CASSPISGGEQFF

V: TRBV6-5
size: many
J: TRBJ1-1
length: 15
D: TRBD1
DNA: TGTGCCAGCAGTTATCGAGGGACAGGGAACACTGAAGCTTTCTTT
CDR3: CASSYRGTGNTEAFF

V: TRBV20-1
size: few
J: TRBJ1-1
length: 15
D: TRBD1
DNA: TGCAGTGCTAGAGCCACCGGGACAGGGAACACTGAAGCTTTCTTT
CDR3: CSARATGTGNTEAFF

V: TRBV13
size: -
J: TRBJ1-2
length: 19
D: -
DNA: TGTGCCAGCAGCTTAGGTCGACGCACGGCAGGCGATTCCCCCTATGGCTACACCTTC
CDR3: CASSLGRRTAGDSPYGYTF

V: TRBV7-9
size: -
J: TRBJ2-7
length: 14
D: TRBD1
DNA: TGTGCCAGCAGCGATGGGACAGGGTCCTACGAGCAGTACTTC
CDR3: CASSDGTGSYEQYF

V: TRBV5-4
size: few
J: TRBJ2-3
length: 16
D: -
DNA: TGTGCCAGCAGCTGGGGCGGTGGGACCCAAGCAGATACGCAGTATTTT
CDR3: CASSWGGGTQADTQYF

V: TRBV30
size: many
J: TRBJ1-1
length: 13
D: -
DNA: TGTGCCTGGACTAACAGGGCAGGGACTGAAGCTTTCTTT
CDR3: CAWTNRAGTEAFF

V: TRBV28
size: many
J: TRBJ1-2
length: 14
D: -
DNA: TGTGCCAGCAGTCAAGAGGCACAGATCTATGGCTACACCTTC
CDR3: CASSQEAQIYGYTF

V: TRBV12-3/TRBV12-4
size: many
J: TRBJ1-4
length: 14
D: -
DNA: TGTGCCAGCACTCCTTCGAGGCCCAATGAAAAACTGTTTTTT
CDR3: CASTPSRPNEKLFF

V: TRBV29-1
size: -
J: TRBJ2-1
length: 11
D: -
DNA: TGCAGCGTTGAGGGGTCTAACGAGCAGTTCTTC
CDR3: CSVEGSNEQFF

V: TRBV30
size: many
J: TRBJ1-2
length: 11
D: -
DNA: TGTGCCAAACAAACCCAGTATGGCTACACCTTC
CDR3: CAKQTQYGYTF

V: TRBV20-1
size: -
J: TRBJ2-7
length: 15
D: -
DNA: TGCAGTGCTCTCCCCCAGGGCAGGGGGGACTACGAGCAGTACTTC
CDR3: CSALPQGRGDYEQYF

V: TRBV18
size: many
J: TRBJ1-2
length: 12
D: -
DNA: TGTGCCAGCTCAGGTCTCAGCTATGGCTACACCTTC
CDR3: CASSGLSYGYTF

V: TRBV6-5
size: many
J: TRBJ1-2
length: 16
D: -
DNA: TGTGCCAGCAGTTACTCGGTACAGGGATCTAACTATGGCTACACCTTC
CDR3: CASSYSVQGSNYGYTF

V: TRBV5-1
size: many
J: TRBJ2-2
length: 16
D: TRBD2
DNA: TGCGCCAGCAGCCACGGGGGGGGATCCCTCACCGGGGAGCTGTTTTTT
CDR3: CASSHGGGSLTGELFF

V: TRBV4-2
size: many
J: TRBJ2-1
length: 17
D: TRBD2
DNA: TGTGCCAGCAGCCAACCGTTAGCGGGAGTGAAGGGGAATGAGCAGTTCTTC
CDR3: CASSQPLAGVKGNEQFF

V: TRBV20-1
size: many
J: TRBJ1-2
length: 14
D: TRBD1
DNA: TGCAGTGCTAGAGGGGACAGTTTATACTATGGCTACACCTTC
CDR3: CSARGDSLYYGYTF

V: TRBV5-1
size: -
J: TRBJ2-1
length: 14
D: -
DNA: TGCGCCAGCAGCGTCTTTCCCGGGTCACCTGAGCAGTTCTTC
CDR3: CASSVFPGSPEQFF

V: TRBV4-1
size: -
J: TRBJ1-2
length: 15
D: -
DNA: TGCGCCAGCAGCCAAGAAGGCAGGGCTCGCTATGGCTACACCTTC
CDR3: CASSQEGRARYGYTF

V: TRBV7-7
size: -
J: TRBJ2-3
length: 13
D: -
DNA: TGTGCCAGCAGCTTAGCCCGGGACAATACGCAGTATTTT
CDR3: CASSLARDNTQYF

V: TRBV7-9
size: many
J: TRBJ2-1
length: 12
D: -
DNA: TGTGCCAGCAGCTTCTCCTACAATGAGCAGTTCTTC
CDR3: CASSFSYNEQFF

V: TRBV2
size: few
J: TRBJ2-7
length: 13
D: -
DNA: TGTGCCAGCATCCGGGCCGTGAAGTCCGAGCAGTACTTC
CDR3: CASIRAVKSEQYF

V: TRBV20-1
size: many
J: TRBJ2-5
length: 14
D: TRBD2
DNA: TGCAGTATTGAAGGACATCGGGAGGGAGAGACCCAGTACTTC
CDR3: CSIEGHREGETQYF

V: TRBV9
size: few
J: TRBJ2-3
length: 14
D: -
DNA: TGTGCCAGCAGCGCAACGGGGCACACAGATACGCAGTATTTT
CDR3: CASSATGHTDTQYF

V: TRBV12-3/TRBV12-4
size: -
J: TRBJ2-5
length: 14
D: -
DNA: TGTGCCAGCAGCTTGTTGGCGTCCGGAGAGACCCAGTACTTC
CDR3: CASSLLASGETQYF

V: TRBV29-1
size: many
J: TRBJ2-7
length: 15
D: TRBD1
DNA: TGCAGCGTTGAGGAAGCACAGGGGGCGACAAGCGAGCAGTACTTC
CDR3: CSVEEAQGATSEQYF